One and the same sample provided the 5 T cell receptor beta chains below, sequenced in a study of OX40 agonist ivuxolimab in advanced cancers. Libraries were prepared by immunoSEQ multiplex PCR; TCRdb keeps only in-frame clonotypes and omits some of them. The sample consists of approximately 100,000 clones, less than 95% of them appearing once. This specimen consisted of CD4+ or CD8+ T cells sorted from blood, obtained in a trial of the OX40 agonist ivuxolimab. These receptors originate from an adult with an advanced solid tumor such as melanoma, head and neck, liver or kidney cancer.

The V call is TRBV30, the J call TRBJ2-1; D remains ambiguous. Deletions cut 3 bases from V and 13 bases from J, with 16 bases between. The CDR3 runs 12 residues. CDR1 is GTSNPN and CDR2 is SVGIG in the germline V gene (reference sequence). The CDR3 reads CAWSGLRTAQFF. Here the CDR3 DNA reads TGTGCCTGGAGCGGCCTACGGACCGCACAGTTCTTC.

The rearrangement uses TRBV7-9 and TRBJ2-1; 8 nucleotides agree with TRBD1. This CDR3 has 15 residues. Germline V gene lookup returns CDR1 SEHNR and CDR2 FQNEAQ (reference sequence). V lost 5 bases and J lost 9; bases outside the gene matches: 12. For the CDR3, the DNA is TGTGCCAGCAGCCCTAGGAGGACAGGGATTGGTGAGCAGTTCTTC. It translates to CASSPRRTGIGEQFF.

The V and J genes are TRBV18 and TRBJ2-5; D may match TRBD1 or TRBD2 (5 bases each). V shed 0 bases and J shed 7 bases, with 15 bases lying between them. CDR1 KGHSH and CDR2 LQKENI come from the germline V gene. The CDR3 totals 15 residues. The CDR3 protein is CASSPPPSGTGTQYF. CDR3 in DNA: TGTGCCAGCTCACCACCGCCGTCCGGGACGGGGACCCAGTACTTC.

V usage is TRBV11-2 and J usage is TRBJ2-7, with TRBD1 identical over 8 bases. The CDR3 sequence is 16 residues long. In germline, CDR1 is SGHAT, CDR2 FQNNGV. The J segment lost 6 bases and the V segment lost 3 bases, leaving 13 bases of the junction unmatched. CDR3 in DNA: TGTGCCAGCAGCTTTGCGGGCCGGACAGGGTTGGGCGAGCAGTACTTC. Protein sequence: CASSFAGRTGLGEQYF.

This clone is a singleton in its sample. V gene TRBV6-5 combines with J gene TRBJ1-3; D gene uncertain. Looked up from germline, CDR1 is MNHEY and CDR2 is SVGAGI. This CDR3 has 16 amino acids. V was cut by 4 bases and J by 8 bases, with 21 bases left in between. The CDR3 sequence: CASSWTNRPSGDTIYF. The CDR3 DNA follows: TGTGCCAGCAGTTGGACCAACCGGCCCAGCGGGGACACCATATATTTT.